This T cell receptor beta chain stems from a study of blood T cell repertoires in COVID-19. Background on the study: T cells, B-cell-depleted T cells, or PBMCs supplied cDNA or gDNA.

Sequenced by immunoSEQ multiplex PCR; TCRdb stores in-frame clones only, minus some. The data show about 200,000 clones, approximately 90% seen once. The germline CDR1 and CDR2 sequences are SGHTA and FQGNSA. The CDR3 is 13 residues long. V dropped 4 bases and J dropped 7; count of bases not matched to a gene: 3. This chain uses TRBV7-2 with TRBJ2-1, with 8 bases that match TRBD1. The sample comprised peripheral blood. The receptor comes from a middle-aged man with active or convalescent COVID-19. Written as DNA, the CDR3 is TGTGCCAGCAGCTGGACAGGGTGGAATGAGCAGTTCTTC. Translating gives CASSWTGWNEQFF.